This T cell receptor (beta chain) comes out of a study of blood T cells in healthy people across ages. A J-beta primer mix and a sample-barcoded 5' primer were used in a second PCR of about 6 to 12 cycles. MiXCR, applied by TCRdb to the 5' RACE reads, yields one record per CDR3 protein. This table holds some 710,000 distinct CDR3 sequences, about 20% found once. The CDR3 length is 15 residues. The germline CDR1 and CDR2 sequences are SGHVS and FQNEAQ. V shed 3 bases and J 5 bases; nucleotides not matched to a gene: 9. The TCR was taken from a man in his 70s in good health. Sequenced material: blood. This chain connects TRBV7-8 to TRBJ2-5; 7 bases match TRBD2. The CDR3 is CASSFQRGPRETQYF. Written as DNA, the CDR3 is TGTGCCAGCAGCTTCCAGCGGGGCCCGAGGGAGACCCAGTACTTC.